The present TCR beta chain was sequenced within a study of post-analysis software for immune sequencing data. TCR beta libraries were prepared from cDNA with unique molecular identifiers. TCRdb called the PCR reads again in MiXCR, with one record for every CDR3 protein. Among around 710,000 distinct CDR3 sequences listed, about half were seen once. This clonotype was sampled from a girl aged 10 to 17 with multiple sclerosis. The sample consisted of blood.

CDR3 residues: CASGRDYIYEQYF. The DNA for the CDR3 is TGTGCCAGTGGGAGGGATTACATCTACGAGCAGTACTTC. V and J are TRBV21-1 and TRBJ2-4; TRBD2 is taken as the D call from the table, unchecked against the DNA. The end of the DNA aligns better with TRBJ2-7, so the J call may be wrong. TRBV21-1 is noted as a pseudogene. The CDR3 spans 13 residues.